These T cell receptor beta chains were read from a single sample in a study of cytomegalovirus exposure and HLA in healthy donors. The assay was immunoSEQ multiplex PCR, and TCRdb's table has in-frame clones only and misses some. Of 150,000 to 200,000 clones listed, about 80% are singletons. Material: PBMCs. All receptors derive from a woman between 50 and 59 years old in good health and CMV-seronegative. Each CDR3 is given with its conserved first and last residue. The D gene is left open where the match is weak. A row's size may be missing; if present it is once, few, many or a size class.

>.|TRBJ1-1|TRBV6-5|TRBD1
TGTGCCAGCAGCTTTACAGGGGTGACTGAAGCTTTCTTT
CASSFTGVTEAFF
>.|TRBJ2-5|TRBV18|TRBD2
TGTGCCAGCTCACCGACCGGGGGGGAGACCCAGTACTTC
CASSPTGGETQYF
>few|TRBJ1-5|TRBV27|TRBD1
TGTGCCAGCAGACCTGGACAGGTCAATCAGCCCCAGCATTTT
CASRPGQVNQPQHF
>.|TRBJ1-2|TRBV28|.
TGTGCCACCCAGAACTATGGCTACACCTTC
CATQNYGYTF
>.|TRBJ2-2|TRBV9|.
TGTGCCAGCAACCCGGGACTTGGGACGAACACCGGGGAGCTGTTTTTT
CASNPGLGTNTGELFF
>.|TRBJ2-5|TRBV5-5|.
TGTGCCAGCAGCCGTTATGGAGGGCTCGAGACCCAGTACTTC
CASSRYGGLETQYF
>.|TRBJ2-7|TRBV18|TRBD1
TGTGCCAGCTCAGAAGGGACAGGAACCTACGAGCAGTACTTC
CASSEGTGTYEQYF
>.|TRBJ2-2|TRBV7-2|.
TGTGCCAGCAGCTTAGGGGACTGGAGTGGGGAGCTGTTTTTT
CASSLGDWSGELFF
>few|TRBJ1-6|TRBV4-3|.
TGCGCCAGCAGCCAAGATAAGCAAAATTCACCCCTCCACTTT
CASSQDKQNSPLHF
>.|TRBJ2-7|TRBV5-1|TRBD1
TGCGCCAGCAGCCCACAACCGGGACAGGGGGGGTCCTACGAGCAGTACTTC
CASSPQPGQGGSYEQYF
>.|TRBJ1-5|TRBV11-1|.
TGTGCCAGCAGCTTAGATCGGGGAGAAGGCCAGCCCCAGCATTTT
CASSLDRGEGQPQHF
>.|TRBJ2-1|TRBV5-1|TRBD1
TGCGCCAGCGCCGGGACAGGGGTCACATACAATGAGCAGTTCTTC
CASAGTGVTYNEQFF
>.|TRBJ1-4|TRBV2|TRBD1
TGTGCCACGTCAGGGGGACAGCCTCCCAAACTGTTTTTT
CATSGGQPPKLFF
>.|TRBJ2-7|TRBV11-2|.
TGTGCCAGCAGCCTTCAAGCCCGGGGTCAGCGTTACGAGCAGTACTTC
CASSLQARGQRYEQYF
>few|TRBJ1-4|TRBV6-5|.
TGTGCCAGCAGTTATTACAGATCTAATGAAAAACTGTTTTTT
CASSYYRSNEKLFF
>.|TRBJ2-3|TRBV9|.
TGTGCCAGCAGCCGTGCCACTTCCGATACGCAGTATTTT
CASSRATSDTQYF
>few|TRBJ2-1|TRBV6-4|TRBD2
TGTGCCAGCAGTAAGGTTGGCGGGAGCGTAGACTATGAGCAGTTCTTC
CASSKVGGSVDYEQFF
>.|TRBJ2-5|TRBV9|TRBD2
TGTGCCAGCAGCGTAGGGGGTCTAGCGGGTCAAGAGACCCAGTACTTC
CASSVGGLAGQETQYF